This note documents a single TCR beta chain sequence. Its antigen remains unidentified. One base away there is no much larger clone; base qualities are not given. The protocol used for the library was the immunoSEQ multiplex PCR assay. Sourced from immuneACCESS, this table was stored by TCRdb with only in-frame sequences that have V and J called. A share of the clones is absent; for the studies checked, an unresolved V gene accounts for under half, and the remainder has no known explanation. The sample includes about 70,000 clones, with roughly 94% observed a single time. The top ten clones comprise less than 0.6% of the sample. The CDR3 numbers 14 residues from cysteine through phenylalanine. Only the CDR3 DNA is retained, 42 bases long and in frame from the first base. V has 5 bases trimmed and J has 5 bases trimmed; junction bases matching no gene number 5. Looking up the germline V gene yields CDR1 SGHTA and CDR2 FQGNSA.

The sample belongs to a study of T cell changes during pregnancy in multiple sclerosis (dated by TCRdb to the late 2010s). In the study overall: Changes in the T cell repertoire over the course of pregnancy were examined in this study in women with multiple sclerosis.

Here the chain combines TRBV7-2 and TRBJ2-5, and 10 junctional nucleotides match TRBD2. Material: peripheral blood, obtained in the third trimester of pregnancy. The receptor's source is a female donor with multiple sclerosis, enrolled in a pregnancy study. The nucleotides read TGTGCCAGCAGCCGTGGGACTAGCGCGGAGACCCAGTACTTC. This codes for CASSRGTSAETQYF.